Listed below are T cell receptor beta chains from one sample, sequenced in a study of blood T cell repertoires in COVID-19. Profiling relied on immunoSEQ multiplex PCR, and the TCRdb table lists in-frame clones only, not all of them. The top ten clones hold 10% of a sample with tens of thousands of clones, about 83% of them seen once. The sample was peripheral blood. The receptors were gathered from a middle-aged man with COVID-19, enrolled during active disease. Both conserved end residues are part of each CDR3. Fields, in order: J gene, clone size, D gene, V gene, CDR3 DNA, CDR3 protein. D genes are given only for firm matches. A row's size may be missing; if present it is once, few, many or a size class.

j_call: TRBJ1-2; clone_size: .; d_call: .; v_call: TRBV20-1; cdr3_nt: TGCAGTGCTAGTGGGCAGTTCGCTAACTATGGCTACACCTTC; cdr3_aa: CSASGQFANYGYTF
j_call: TRBJ1-2; clone_size: .; d_call: .; v_call: TRBV5-1; cdr3_nt: TGCGCCAGCAGCTTGGGAACAGGGAGCTATGGCTACACCTTC; cdr3_aa: CASSLGTGSYGYTF
j_call: TRBJ2-7; clone_size: .; d_call: .; v_call: TRBV4-3; cdr3_nt: TGCGCCAGCAGCCTAGAGGCAGGGGAGGGGTACGAGCAGTACTTC; cdr3_aa: CASSLEAGEGYEQYF
j_call: TRBJ2-7; clone_size: .; d_call: TRBD2; v_call: TRBV28; cdr3_nt: TGTGCCAGCAGCTCCCGCCGGGGAGCGGGAGGGGCGGACTACGAGCAGTACTTC; cdr3_aa: CASSSRRGAGGADYEQYF
j_call: TRBJ2-3; clone_size: few; d_call: .; v_call: TRBV5-1; cdr3_nt: TGCGCCAGCACCCTACACGGGGGAAGGGATACGCAGTATTTT; cdr3_aa: CASTLHGGRDTQYF
j_call: TRBJ2-7; clone_size: .; d_call: .; v_call: TRBV30; cdr3_nt: TGTGCCTGTCTGACATACCGGGGGTACGAGCAGTACTTC; cdr3_aa: CACLTYRGYEQYF
j_call: TRBJ1-4; clone_size: .; d_call: TRBD1; v_call: TRBV18; cdr3_nt: TGTGCCAGCTCACCAGGGACAGTTGAAAAACTGTTTTTT; cdr3_aa: CASSPGTVEKLFF
j_call: TRBJ2-7; clone_size: .; d_call: .; v_call: TRBV10-3; cdr3_nt: TGTGCCATCAGCCAAGCTAAGCTCGACGAGCAGTACTTC; cdr3_aa: CAISQAKLDEQYF
j_call: TRBJ2-1; clone_size: .; d_call: TRBD2; v_call: TRBV24-1; cdr3_nt: TGTGCCACCAGCTCGGGGCGACTAGCGGGAGATGCGTTCTTC; cdr3_aa: CATSSGRLAGDAFF
j_call: TRBJ2-7; clone_size: .; d_call: .; v_call: TRBV30; cdr3_nt: TGTGCCTGGGCGCCGGACAGCTACGAGCAGTACTTC; cdr3_aa: CAWAPDSYEQYF
j_call: TRBJ1-5; clone_size: .; d_call: .; v_call: TRBV10-3; cdr3_nt: TGTGCCATCAGATTCGAGGGCAATAATCAGCCCCAGCATTTT; cdr3_aa: CAIRFEGNNQPQHF
j_call: TRBJ1-2; clone_size: .; d_call: .; v_call: TRBV3-1/TRBV3-2; cdr3_nt: TGTGCCAGCAGCCAAGAGCTCAGGTTTTTTGGCTACACCTTC; cdr3_aa: CASSQELRFFGYTF
j_call: TRBJ1-3; clone_size: .; d_call: TRBD1; v_call: TRBV11-2; cdr3_nt: TGTGCCAGCAGCCGTGCCTGGACAGGGTCGGGAAACACCATATATTTT; cdr3_aa: CASSRAWTGSGNTIYF
j_call: TRBJ2-3; clone_size: .; d_call: TRBD1; v_call: TRBV19; cdr3_nt: TGTGCCAGTAGCGGACAGGGCGGAGATACGCAGTATTTT; cdr3_aa: CASSGQGGDTQYF
j_call: TRBJ2-1; clone_size: .; d_call: .; v_call: TRBV12-3/TRBV12-4; cdr3_nt: TGTGCCAGCAGTTTAACAGGCGAGCAGTTCTTC; cdr3_aa: CASSLTGEQFF
j_call: TRBJ2-1; clone_size: .; d_call: .; v_call: TRBV11-3; cdr3_nt: TGTGCCAGCAGCTTGGCTTTGTCTAGCTCCTACAATGAGCAGTTCTTC; cdr3_aa: CASSLALSSSYNEQFF
j_call: TRBJ1-2; clone_size: .; d_call: .; v_call: TRBV9; cdr3_nt: TGTGCCAGCAGCGTAGACCAGGGCTATGGCTACACCTTC; cdr3_aa: CASSVDQGYGYTF
j_call: TRBJ1-4; clone_size: .; d_call: TRBD1; v_call: TRBV28; cdr3_nt: TGTGCCAGCAGTTTCGACAGGGGTGACGAAAAACTGTTTTTT; cdr3_aa: CASSFDRGDEKLFF
j_call: TRBJ2-7; clone_size: .; d_call: .; v_call: TRBV13; cdr3_nt: TGTGCCAGCAGCTTAGGGGCCGGGAGCTTATACGAGCAGTACTTC; cdr3_aa: CASSLGAGSLYEQYF
j_call: TRBJ2-7; clone_size: .; d_call: .; v_call: TRBV6-2/TRBV6-3; cdr3_nt: TGTGCCAGCAGTCTCTCGTCCTACGAGCAGTACTTC; cdr3_aa: CASSLSSYEQYF
j_call: TRBJ2-7; clone_size: .; d_call: TRBD2; v_call: TRBV5-1; cdr3_nt: TGCGCCAGCAGCTTCGGACTAGCGGGAGGGCGGGAGGCGCTCGAGCAGTACTTC; cdr3_aa: CASSFGLAGGREALEQYF
j_call: TRBJ2-3; clone_size: .; d_call: .; v_call: TRBV27; cdr3_nt: TGTGCCAGCAGTTTAAACAGGGCCACAGATACGCAGTATTTT; cdr3_aa: CASSLNRATDTQYF
j_call: TRBJ1-6; clone_size: once; d_call: .; v_call: TRBV3-1/TRBV3-2; cdr3_nt: TGTGCCAGCAGCCCAGCGCATCAAAATTCACCCCTCCACTTT; cdr3_aa: CASSPAHQNSPLHF
j_call: TRBJ1-3; clone_size: .; d_call: TRBD1; v_call: TRBV5-1; cdr3_nt: TGCGCCAGCAGCAGATCACCCCGGGACAGCTCTGGAAACACCATATATTTT; cdr3_aa: CASSRSPRDSSGNTIYF
j_call: TRBJ1-2; clone_size: .; d_call: .; v_call: TRBV18; cdr3_nt: TGTGCCAGCTCACCACCACTTGGCAGGGTGGGCTATGGCTACACCTTC; cdr3_aa: CASSPPLGRVGYGYTF
j_call: TRBJ2-1; clone_size: .; d_call: .; v_call: TRBV18; cdr3_nt: TGTGCCAGCTCACGAACAGGCGGGATCTTC; cdr3_aa: CASSRTGGIF
j_call: TRBJ2-6; clone_size: .; d_call: TRBD2; v_call: TRBV5-6; cdr3_nt: TGTGCCAGCAGCTTGTTGGGCCGGGAGGGACCTGGGGCCAACGTCCTGACTTTC; cdr3_aa: CASSLLGREGPGANVLTF
j_call: TRBJ2-1; clone_size: .; d_call: TRBD1; v_call: TRBV4-2; cdr3_nt: TGTGCCAGCAGCTCACAGAGGACAGGGTGGTTCTTC; cdr3_aa: CASSSQRTGWFF
j_call: TRBJ2-1; clone_size: .; d_call: TRBD1; v_call: TRBV25-1; cdr3_nt: TGTGCCAGCAGTTACCGGGACAGGGAGGTCGGTGAGCAGTTCTTC; cdr3_aa: CASSYRDREVGEQFF
j_call: TRBJ2-5; clone_size: .; d_call: TRBD1; v_call: TRBV7-3; cdr3_nt: TGTGCCAGCAGCTTAACGGGACAGGAAGAGACCCAGTACTTC; cdr3_aa: CASSLTGQEETQYF
j_call: TRBJ1-1; clone_size: .; d_call: .; v_call: TRBV27; cdr3_nt: TGTGCCAGCAGAAGGGTCGAGGGCACTGAAGCTTTCTTT; cdr3_aa: CASRRVEGTEAFF
j_call: TRBJ2-5; clone_size: .; d_call: .; v_call: TRBV11-2; cdr3_nt: TGTGCCAGCAGCTTACGAAACAGGGCCCAAGAGACCCAGTACTTC; cdr3_aa: CASSLRNRAQETQYF
j_call: TRBJ2-5; clone_size: .; d_call: .; v_call: TRBV5-8; cdr3_nt: TGTGCCAGCAGCCCCGGGACAACGTACCAAGAGACCCAGTACTTC; cdr3_aa: CASSPGTTYQETQYF
j_call: TRBJ1-2; clone_size: .; d_call: TRBD1; v_call: TRBV27; cdr3_nt: TGTGCCAGCAGTATCAACAGGGGCTATGGCTACACCTTC; cdr3_aa: CASSINRGYGYTF
j_call: TRBJ2-2; clone_size: .; d_call: .; v_call: TRBV13; cdr3_nt: TGTGCCAGCATCCGCCTGGGACTTTCGGGCACCGGGGAGCTGTTTTTT; cdr3_aa: CASIRLGLSGTGELFF
j_call: TRBJ1-1; clone_size: few; d_call: .; v_call: TRBV3-1/TRBV3-2; cdr3_nt: TGTGCCAGCAGGGAGGAGATGAACACTGAAGCTTTCTTT; cdr3_aa: CASREEMNTEAFF
j_call: TRBJ2-7; clone_size: .; d_call: TRBD2; v_call: TRBV2; cdr3_nt: TGTGCCAGCAGGGGGAGCGGGAGGGCCACAGGCGAGCAGTACTTC; cdr3_aa: CASRGSGRATGEQYF
j_call: TRBJ2-1; clone_size: few; d_call: .; v_call: TRBV21-1; cdr3_nt: TGTGCCAGCAGCAAAGCAGCGGGAGGGAGGGTCAATGAGCAGTTCTTC; cdr3_aa: CASSKAAGGRVNEQFF
j_call: TRBJ2-1; clone_size: once; d_call: .; v_call: TRBV28; cdr3_nt: TGTGCCAGCATCTCAGGGGCCCGATTCTCAAATGAGCAGTTCTTC; cdr3_aa: CASISGARFSNEQFF
j_call: TRBJ2-7; clone_size: .; d_call: TRBD1; v_call: TRBV28; cdr3_nt: TGTGCCAGCAGTTACCGGGACAGGGACGAGCAGTACTTC; cdr3_aa: CASSYRDRDEQYF
j_call: TRBJ1-2; clone_size: .; d_call: .; v_call: TRBV28; cdr3_nt: TGTGCCAGCAGATCCGGGTCGAAGTCTACTAACTATGGCTACACCTTC; cdr3_aa: CASRSGSKSTNYGYTF
j_call: TRBJ2-4; clone_size: .; d_call: .; v_call: TRBV19; cdr3_nt: TGTGCCAGTAGTCCTTGGTTTCGGCCGGGGGCCAAAAACATTCAGTACTTC; cdr3_aa: CASSPWFRPGAKNIQYF
j_call: TRBJ1-6; clone_size: .; d_call: .; v_call: TRBV27; cdr3_nt: TGTGCCAGCAGAAGAGAGTCCTATAATTCACCCCTCCACTTT; cdr3_aa: CASRRESYNSPLHF
j_call: TRBJ2-1; clone_size: .; d_call: TRBD1; v_call: TRBV10-1; cdr3_nt: TGCGCCAGCAGTGACAGGGGGACATCGTACAATGAGCAGTTCTTC; cdr3_aa: CASSDRGTSYNEQFF
j_call: TRBJ2-7; clone_size: .; d_call: TRBD1; v_call: TRBV18; cdr3_nt: TGTGCCAGCTCAGCCGGGACAGTTTACTACGAGCAGTACTTC; cdr3_aa: CASSAGTVYYEQYF
j_call: TRBJ2-1; clone_size: .; d_call: TRBD2; v_call: TRBV19; cdr3_nt: TGTGCCAGTCTAGCGGGAGGGAGGACCTACAATGAGCAGTTCTTC; cdr3_aa: CASLAGGRTYNEQFF
j_call: TRBJ2-7; clone_size: .; d_call: TRBD1; v_call: TRBV7-9; cdr3_nt: TGTGCCAGCAGCTTAGGGGACAGGACATCCTACGAGCAGTACTTC; cdr3_aa: CASSLGDRTSYEQYF
j_call: TRBJ2-3; clone_size: .; d_call: TRBD2; v_call: TRBV5-1; cdr3_nt: TGCGCCAGCAGCTTGGGGACTAGCGCCCGCACAGATACGCAGTATTTT; cdr3_aa: CASSLGTSARTDTQYF
j_call: TRBJ1-1; clone_size: .; d_call: .; v_call: TRBV6-6; cdr3_nt: TGTGCCAGCAGTCCCCCCGGACTTAGCACTGAAGCTTTCTTT; cdr3_aa: CASSPPGLSTEAFF
j_call: TRBJ1-3; clone_size: .; d_call: .; v_call: TRBV28; cdr3_nt: TGTGCCAGCAGTCCGCGGGGTCTCTCTGGAAACACCATATATTTT; cdr3_aa: CASSPRGLSGNTIYF
j_call: TRBJ2-5; clone_size: .; d_call: TRBD1; v_call: TRBV29-1; cdr3_nt: TGCAGCGTGGGACAGGCCGGGGGAGAGACCCAGTACTTC; cdr3_aa: CSVGQAGGETQYF
j_call: TRBJ1-1; clone_size: .; d_call: TRBD1; v_call: TRBV30; cdr3_nt: TGTGCCTGGAGTCCCCGACAGGGGGTTATGAACACTGAAGCTTTCTTT; cdr3_aa: CAWSPRQGVMNTEAFF
j_call: TRBJ1-2; clone_size: .; d_call: TRBD1; v_call: TRBV3-1/TRBV3-2; cdr3_nt: TGTGCCAGCAGCCAAGGGACAGGGATTTTCTATGGCTACACCTTC; cdr3_aa: CASSQGTGIFYGYTF
j_call: TRBJ2-5; clone_size: few; d_call: TRBD2; v_call: TRBV15; cdr3_nt: TGTGCCACCAGCAGACTAGCGGGAGAGACCCAGTACTTC; cdr3_aa: CATSRLAGETQYF
j_call: TRBJ1-2; clone_size: .; d_call: TRBD1; v_call: TRBV5-1; cdr3_nt: TGCGCCTGCAGGCAGGGGGGAGGCTACACCTTC; cdr3_aa: CACRQGGGYTF